The TCR beta chain under discussion was sequenced for a study of Ad26.COV2.S vaccination and SARS-CoV-2 variants. The repertoire was sequenced with immunoSEQ multiplex PCR; TCRdb's copy has only in-frame clones and lacks some. The sample has about 400,000 clones; 83% are singletons. This CDR3 has 16 residues. V was pared by 0 bases and J by 2 bases, with 9 bases between. Looked up from germline, CDR1 is SGHRS and CDR2 is YFSETQ. Whole-study findings and limits: Possibly, TCR breadth and depth analyses underestimated total T cell responses. In vaccinated individuals, spike-specific CD8+ and CD4+ T cell responses reportedly displayed substantial breadth.

Concerning this clone itself: The antigen remains undetermined.

Specified treatment: 19 received Ad26.COV2.S at low or high dose, single or two shots; five or six received placebo; per-sample allocation not given. Day 63 after the first injection of vaccine or placebo was the sampling time. Whoever gave the sample was an adult aged 18-55 years in Boston. The sequence was obtained from a person between 18 and 65 years old who received the Ad26.COV2.S COVID-19 vaccine or a placebo. The sequences come from peripheral blood, collected in a trial of Ad26.COV2.S vaccine versus placebo. The rearrangement links TRBV5-1 to TRBJ2-6, with D possibly matching TRBD2 (5 bases). CDR3 in amino acids: CASSLVVGTGANVLTF. The CDR3 DNA reads as TGCGCCAGCAGCTTGGTTGTCGGGACTGGGGCCAACGTCCTGACTTTC. Supplemented by reference TRBV5-1 and TRBJ2-6, the full variable domain reads KAGVTQTPRYLIKTRGQQVTLSCSPISGHRSVSWYQQTPGQGLQFLFEYFSETQRNKGNFPGRFSGRQFSNSRSEMNVSTLELGDSALYLCASSLVVGTGANVLTFGAGSRLTVL.